The 25 T cell receptor beta chains below were found in one sample sequenced in a study of T cell clonotyping in hematopoietic cell transplantation. The assay was immunoSEQ multiplex PCR, and TCRdb's table has in-frame clones only and misses some. The table lists some 2,000 clones, about 93% of them singletons. The specimen was PBMCs, collected at the time of graft-versus-host disease after allogeneic stem cell transplant. These TCRs come from a male patient aged 18-30 years who had an allogeneic stem cell transplant from a related donor, so the T cells may come from the graft donor. Some clones in this sample may be carry-over from other donors' samples.

This clone was observed a single time. The rearrangement links TRBV7-3 to TRBJ2-2, with 7 bases fitting TRBD1. Germline V lookup: CDR1 SGHTA, CDR2 FQGTGA. This CDR3 is built from 16 residues. Losses at the gene ends were 5 bases for V and 0 bases for J; bases not matched to a gene: 6. The CDR3 DNA reads as TGTGCCAGCAGCCGTGGGGGACAGTCGAACACCGGGGAGCTGTTTTTT. Amino acids: CASSRGGQSNTGELFF.

The chain couples TRBV19 to TRBJ1-1; D is unclear. This CDR3 is built from 17 residues. V gave up 5 bases and J gave up 0 bases, with 19 bases separating them. In germline, CDR1 is LNHDA, CDR2 SQIVND (reference sequence). The CDR3 bases are TGTGCCAGTAGTGCCGGTCTTCCCGATCCCCTGAACACTGAAGCTTTCTTT. This translates into CASSAGLPDPLNTEAFF. The full variable domain, rest sourced from reference TRBV19 and TRBJ1-1, is DGGITQSPKYLFRKEGQNVTLSCEQNLNHDAMYWYRQDPGQGLRLIYYSQIVNDFQKGDIAEGYSVSREKKESFPLTVTSAQKNPTAFYLCASSAGLPDPLNTEAFFGQGTRLTVV.

The chain carries TRBV28 and TRBJ1-1; 9 bases match TRBD1. J lost 5 bases, V lost 4 bases, and 5 bases had no gene match. The germline gives CDR1 MDHEN, CDR2 SYDVKM. The CDR3 is 14 residues long. Here the CDR3 reads CASSSTGGKTEAFF. In nucleotides, the CDR3 is TGTGCCAGCAGTTCGACAGGGGGTAAAACTGAAGCTTTCTTT.

CDR3: CASSFSSGSAETQYF. Written as DNA, the CDR3 is TGTGCCAGCAGCTTCTCTAGCGGGAGCGCGGAGACCCAGTACTTC. The rearrangement links TRBV5-4 to TRBJ2-5; TRBD2 aligns across 10 bases. CDR1 is SGHNT, CDR2 YYREEE, per germline (reference sequence). The CDR3 is 15 residues long. The junction had 6 bases not matched to a gene; V was cut back by 2 bases and J by 5 bases.

A few counts support this clone. This chain links TRBV4-3 with TRBJ1-2; TRBD1 might be the D (5 bases). There are 14 residues in the CDR3. In germline, CDR1 is LGHNA, CDR2 YSLEER. The V and J ends lost 0 bases and 4 bases respectively, with 9 bases between them. The CDR3 reads CASSQDTRGYGYTF. In DNA, the CDR3 is TGCGCCAGCAGCCAAGATACGAGGGGCTATGGCTACACCTTC.

In this sample, this clone turned up a few times. J is TRBJ1-1 and V is TRBV6-5; D is unclear. This CDR3 has 14 amino acids. CDR1 and CDR2 (germline): MNHEY, SVGAGI. V lost 4 bases and J 1 base, leaving 10 bases between the germline ends. This CDR3 is CASSSWTANTEAFF. CDR3 DNA sequence: TGTGCCAGCAGTTCTTGGACGGCGAACACTGAAGCTTTCTTT.

V and J are TRBV9 and TRBJ2-1; TRBD2 matches 12 bases. Germline CDR1 and CDR2: SGDLS and YYNGEE. The CDR3 runs to 18 residues. With V trimmed by 0 bases and J by 6 bases, 10 bases remained unmatched. CDR3 loop: CASSVVSTSGSSGNEQFF. The DNA of the CDR3 is TGTGCCAGCAGCGTAGTATCGACTAGCGGGAGTTCAGGCAATGAGCAGTTCTTC.

The rearrangement uses TRBV4-1 and TRBJ1-6; perhaps TRBD1 as D (5 bases). The CDR3 is made up of 15 amino acids. Germline CDR1 MGHRA, CDR2 YSYEKL. V lost 3 bases, J lost 0 bases, and 6 bases lay in between. The CDR3 is CASSQGVSYNSPLHF. CDR3 coding DNA: TGCGCCAGCAGCCAGGGGGTCTCCTATAATTCACCCCTCCACTTT.

The chain joins TRBV11-3 to TRBJ2-3, with D possibly matching TRBD2 (6 bases). Looked up from germline, CDR1 is SGHNT and CDR2 is YENEEA. This CDR3 has 14 residues. The ends were cut back, 6 bases at V and 1 base at J, with 11 bases in the middle. CDR3: CASSSGGRTDTQYF. CDR3 coding DNA: TGTGCCAGCAGTTCCGGAGGGCGCACAGATACGCAGTATTTT.

The chain combines TRBV6-1 with TRBJ1-2, with 7 bases that match TRBD1. Germline lookup yields CDR1 MNHNS and CDR2 SASEGT. J was trimmed by 2 bases and V by 1 base; bases with no gene match: 7. The CDR3 loop spans 16 amino acids. CDR3 DNA sequence: TGTGCCAGCAGTGAAGGCCAGGGGGTGGGCAACTATGGCTACACCTTC. Translation gives CASSEGQGVGNYGYTF.

CDR3 bases: TGCGCCAGCAGCACACGGTCGTACGGAGTGGAGACCCAGTACTTC. Translating it yields CASSTRSYGVETQYF. This rearrangement joins TRBV4-3 to TRBJ2-5; D is unclear. Trimming took off 5 bases at V and 5 bases at J, with 18 bases between the two ends. The CDR3 loop spans 15 amino acids. In germline, CDR1 is LGHNA, CDR2 YSLEER.

The CDR3 reads CASSPGTGGDGYTF. The CDR3 DNA reads as TGTGCCAGCAGCCCCGGGACAGGGGGAGATGGCTACACCTTC. The chain carries TRBV7-9 and TRBJ1-2; TRBD1 matches at 11 bases. This CDR3 is 14 amino acids long. The ends lost 5 bases at V and 6 bases at J; junction bases unmatched: 5. Germline loops: CDR1 SEHNR, CDR2 FQNEAQ (reference sequence).

The rearrangement uses TRBV6-6 and TRBJ1-2, with a possible D match to TRBD1 (5 bases). V lost 7 bases, J lost 5 bases, and 17 bases lay in between. CDR3 length: 14 residues. The V gene's germline CDR1 is MNHNY and CDR2 SVGAGI (reference sequence). The CDR3 here is CASNRDSEMYGYTF. CDR3 nucleotide sequence: TGTGCCAGCAACCGAGACAGTGAGATGTATGGCTACACCTTC.

Here the CDR3 reads CSVEEVQYQETQYF. The CDR3 DNA follows: TGCAGCGTTGAAGAGGTGCAGTACCAAGAGACCCAGTACTTC. The rearrangement joins TRBV29-1 to TRBJ2-5; D remains ambiguous. Looked up from germline, CDR1 is SQVTM and CDR2 is ANQGSEA. The ends were cut back, 0 bases at V and 0 bases at J, with 8 bases in the middle. This CDR3 spans 14 amino acids.

The chain has TRBV19 and TRBJ2-1, with D perhaps TRBD2 (6 bases). The germline V gene has CDR1 LNHDA and CDR2 SQIVND (reference sequence). This CDR3 is 14 amino acids long. V was shortened by 1 base and J by 3 bases, with 7 bases between the two germline ends. The CDR3 protein is CASSIVAVYNEQFF. CDR3 nucleotides: TGTGCCAGTAGTATAGTAGCGGTCTACAATGAGCAGTTCTTC.

The V call is TRBV9, the J call TRBJ1-1; D ambiguous. The germline V and J ends were trimmed by 3 bases and 4 bases, with 13 bases remaining between them. The CDR3 has 14 residues. From germline, CDR1 is SGDLS and CDR2 YYNGEE. The CDR3 DNA is TGTGCCAGCAGCGCCGGACCGATAGGCACTGAAGCTTTCTTT. Encoded protein: CASSAGPIGTEAFF.

This chain joins TRBV4-1 and TRBJ1-1; D gene unclear. CDR1 and CDR2 from the germline V gene are MGHRA and YSYEKL. V was cut by 4 bases and J by 3 bases, with 3 bases left in between. The CDR3 runs to 11 residues. The CDR3 protein is CASSLDTEAFF. In nucleotides, the CDR3 is TGCGCCAGCAGCCTGGACACTGAAGCTTTCTTT.

This chain joins TRBV6-5 and TRBJ2-6; the D is unclear. The germline V gene encodes CDR1 MNHEY and CDR2 SVGAGI. The CDR3 covers 13 residues. V dropped 7 bases and J dropped 0 bases, with 4 bases sitting between them. The CDR3 reads CASTVSGANVLTF. The CDR3 DNA reads as TGTGCCAGCACGGTCTCTGGGGCCAACGTCCTGACTTTC.

The chain couples TRBV19 to TRBJ1-2, with D perhaps TRBD1 (5 bases). CDR3 length: 16 amino acids. The V end lost 4 bases, the J end lost 7 bases, and 22 bases lay between the germline ends. Germline assignment: CDR1 LNHDA and CDR2 SQIVND (reference sequence). CDR3 sequence reads: CASSTGGQPSLPGYTF. CDR3 bases: TGTGCCAGTAGTACCGGCGGACAACCGAGCTTGCCTGGCTACACCTTC. Complete variable domain (other parts from reference TRBV19 and TRBJ1-2): DGGITQSPKYLFRKEGQNVTLSCEQNLNHDAMYWYRQDPGQGLRLIYYSQIVNDFQKGDIAEGYSVSREKKESFPLTVTSAQKNPTAFYLCASSTGGQPSLPGYTFGSGTRLTVV.

The CDR3: CASSVEGIDGNTIYF. The CDR3 DNA sequence: TGTGCCAGCAGCGTAGAAGGAATTGACGGAAACACCATATATTTT. This sequence joins TRBV9 and TRBJ1-3; unclear D gene. The CDR3 length is 15 residues. With 0 bases removed from V and 4 bases from J, the gap between germline ends came to 11 bases. The germline CDR1 and CDR2 sequences are SGDLS and YYNGEE.

This rearrangement joins TRBV19 to TRBJ2-3, with D unclear. The germline gives CDR1 LNHDA, CDR2 SQIVND (reference sequence). The CDR3 contains 13 residues. With 7 bases removed from V and 2 bases from J, the gap between germline ends came to 10 bases. Here the CDR3 DNA reads TGTGCCAGTATTTCGGCCGACACAGATACGCAGTATTTT. It is translated as CASISADTDTQYF.

The chain is built from TRBV19 and TRBJ2-2; D uncertain. Trimming cost V 7 bases and J 0 bases, with 9 bases left between them. The CDR3 is made up of 14 amino acids. The germline gives CDR1 LNHDA, CDR2 SQIVND (reference sequence). The CDR3 loop is CASKPAANTGELFF. The CDR3 DNA sequence: TGTGCCAGTAAACCCGCAGCGAACACCGGGGAGCTGTTTTTT.

This clone has just one count. V gene TRBV7-2 combines with J gene TRBJ2-1, with 12 bases lining up with TRBD2. Looked up from germline, CDR1 is SGHTA and CDR2 is FQGNSA. The CDR3 spans 17 residues. The ends lost 4 bases at V and 6 bases at J; junction bases unmatched: 10. CDR3 coding DNA: TGTGCCAGCAGCTCCCCCCCCGGACTAGCGGGGACCAATGAGCAGTTCTTC. Amino acids: CASSSPPGLAGTNEQFF.

This rearrangement joins TRBV15 to TRBJ2-2; 7 bases match TRBD1. Germline-derived CDR1 and CDR2 are LNHNV and YYDKDF (reference sequence). The CDR3 has 16 amino acids. V was clipped by 5 bases and J by 1 base; unmatched bases: 7. The CDR3 DNA reads as TGTGCCACCAGCGCATACAGGGGAGAGAACACCGGGGAGCTGTTTTTT. The encoded protein is CATSAYRGENTGELFF.

V gene TRBV7-9 combines with J gene TRBJ2-3; D remains ambiguous. Germline V gene lookup returns CDR1 SEHNR and CDR2 FQNEAQ (reference sequence). The CDR3 is made up of 15 amino acids. V gave up 5 bases and J gave up 2 bases, with 14 bases separating them. CDR3 sequence (DNA): TGTGCCAGCAGCCCCGCCGGGCTTCCCACAGATACGCAGTATTTT. Its protein is CASSPAGLPTDTQYF.